These 27 T cell receptor beta chains originate from one sample sequenced in a study of shared clonotypes between healthy human individuals. The method was immunoSEQ multiplex PCR; TCRdb's version includes in-frame clones alone and lacks a portion of them. This repertoire shows about 530,000 clones, over 75% found once; its top ten account for roughly an eighth. The source material was PBMCs. These receptors all come from a woman aged 40 to 50 in good health. Some clones in this sample may be carry-over from other donors' samples.

This rearrangement joins TRBV18 to TRBJ2-6, with D maybe TRBD1 (5 bases). Germline V gene sequence: CDR1 KGHSH, CDR2 LQKENI. The V end was cut by 3 bases, the J end by 0 bases, with 9 bases between. CDR3 length: 16 residues. CDR3 loop: CASSPGDSSGANVLTF. CDR3 coding DNA: TGTGCCAGCTCACCGGGCGACAGCTCTGGGGCCAACGTCCTGACTTTC.

The chain joins TRBV27 to TRBJ1-1, with TRBD1 identical over 7 bases. CDR3 size: 14 residues. Germline CDR1 and CDR2: MNHEY and SMNVEV (reference sequence). The trim removed 6 bases at V and 3 bases at J, leaving 7 bases unmatched. In DNA form, the CDR3 reads TGTGCCAGCAGCTCCCAGGGGGGTCACACTGAAGCTTTCTTT. Translated: CASSSQGGHTEAFF.

The chain couples TRBV30 to TRBJ2-3, with D perhaps TRBD2 (5 bases). Trimming took 0 bases from V and 4 from J, leaving 8 bases between them. The CDR3 has 13 residues. CDR1 GTSNPN and CDR2 SVGIG come from the germline V gene (reference sequence). In DNA form, the CDR3 reads TGTGCCTGGAGTGTACTAGTCGCAGATACGCAGTATTTT. Its translation: CAWSVLVADTQYF.

This sequence joins TRBV11-2 and TRBJ2-3, with TRBD2 identical over 11 bases. The germline gives CDR1 SGHAT, CDR2 FQNNGV. V dropped 5 bases and J dropped 3; count of bases not matched to a gene: 13. The CDR3 is 18 residues long. Here the CDR3 DNA reads TGTGCCAGCAGCACCCGAGCTGGTTTAGCGGGAGGGACAGATACGCAGTATTTT. Its translation is CASSTRAGLAGGTDTQYF.

The J gene is TRBJ1-4, the V gene TRBV27; 7 bases line up with TRBD1. Unmatched junction bases numbered 6, after V lost 2 bases and J lost 0 bases. CDR3 size: 17 residues. CDR1 is MNHEY and CDR2 is SMNVEV in the germline V gene (reference sequence). CDR3: CASSLLGQLATNEKLFF. The CDR3 bases are TGTGCCAGCAGTTTACTGGGACAGCTTGCAACTAATGAAAAACTGTTTTTT.

The chain couples TRBV28 to TRBJ1-2, with TRBD1 matching over 9 bases. The CDR3 runs to 13 residues. The V gene's germline CDR1 is MDHEN and CDR2 SYDVKM. The J segment lost 8 bases and the V segment lost 5 bases, leaving 6 bases of the junction unmatched. The CDR3 nucleotides are TGTGCCAGCAGTGGGGACAGGGACTTAGGCTACACCTTC. This translates into CASSGDRDLGYTF.

The chain is built from TRBV6-1 and TRBJ1-2, with 7 bases aligning to TRBD1. Per the germline V gene, CDR1 is MNHNS and CDR2 is SASEGT. V was pared by 4 bases and J by 1 base, with 3 bases of the junction left unmatched. The CDR3 has 14 amino acids. CDR3 amino acids: CASSVRDSNYGYTF. CDR3 DNA: TGTGCCAGCAGTGTCCGGGACAGTAACTATGGCTACACCTTC.

The CDR3 nucleotides are TGTGCCAGCAGAGCTAACACCGGGGAGCTGTTTTTT. Translated: CASRANTGELFF. The V and J genes are TRBV28 and TRBJ2-2; D is uncertain. The CDR3 spans 12 residues. Trimming pared 6 bases from V and 2 bases from J, leaving 4 bases between. CDR1 and CDR2 from the germline V gene are MDHEN and SYDVKM. Filled out from reference TRBV28 and TRBJ2-2, the complete variable domain reads DVKVTQSSRYLVKRTGEKVFLECVQDMDHENMFWYRQDPGLGLRLIYFSYDVKMKEKGDIPEGYSVSREKKERFSLILESASTNQTSMYLCASRANTGELFFGEGSRLTVL.

This chain connects TRBV29-1 to TRBJ1-1, with TRBD1 matching over 8 bases. This CDR3 contains 11 residues. The V gene's germline CDR1 is SQVTM and CDR2 ANQGSEA. V trimming: 7 bases; J trimming: 10 bases; junction bases outside the gene matches: 8. The CDR3 DNA is TGCAGCGCCACTACAGGGGGAGCAGCTTTCTTT. Translated: CSATTGGAAFF.

V usage is TRBV30 and J usage is TRBJ2-3, with 8 bases lining up with TRBD2. The CDR3 consists of 15 residues. Germline V gene data show CDR1 as GTSNPN and CDR2 as SVGIG (reference sequence). V was pared by 2 bases and J by 1 base, with 5 bases of the junction left unmatched. CDR3 DNA: TGTGCCTGGAGTCCCCTAGCGGGCCGCACAGATACGCAGTATTTT. Its protein product is CAWSPLAGRTDTQYF.

There are a few counts of this clone. This sequence joins TRBV7-2 and TRBJ2-3; TRBD2 agrees at 11 bases. There are 16 residues in the CDR3. CDR1 is SGHTA and CDR2 is FQGNSA in the germline V gene. The junction had 7 bases not matched to a gene; V was cut back by 6 bases and J by 2 bases. In nucleotides, the CDR3 is TGTGCCAGCAGAGGGAGGACTAGCGGGTACACAGATACGCAGTATTTT. It codes for CASRGRTSGYTDTQYF.

CDR3 loop: CASSQEGVGQGGLSYGYTF. The DNA of the CDR3 is TGTGCCAGCAGCCAAGAAGGGGTCGGGCAGGGCGGTCTTAGCTATGGCTACACCTTC. The chain recombines TRBV4-2 with TRBJ1-2; weak D call: TRBD1 (5 bases). Trimming pared 0 bases from V and 4 bases from J, leaving 24 bases between. Germline V gene sequence: CDR1 LGHNA, CDR2 YNFKEQ. The CDR3 consists of 19 residues.

The CDR3 sequence is CASSQAGWREGPYNEQFF. The DNA for the CDR3 is TGTGCCAGCAGCCAAGCCGGGTGGAGGGAGGGCCCCTACAATGAGCAGTTCTTC. The V and J genes are TRBV4-2 and TRBJ2-1; 7 nucleotides align to TRBD2. The CDR3 consists of 18 residues. J was trimmed by 2 bases and V by 1 base; bases with no gene match: 11. Germline V gene sequence: CDR1 LGHNA, CDR2 YNFKEQ.

J is TRBJ1-3 and V is TRBV7-2; D gene unclear. V was cut by 0 bases and J by 2 bases, with 8 bases left in between. There are 15 residues in the CDR3. The germline CDR1 and CDR2 sequences are SGHTA and FQGNSA. This CDR3 is CASSLAPGAGNTIYF. CDR3 sequence (DNA): TGTGCCAGCAGCTTAGCGCCCGGGGCTGGAAACACCATATATTTT.

For the CDR3, the DNA is TGTGCCAGCAGTACAAGACAGGGGGCGGGCGAGCAGTACTTC. Translating it yields CASSTRQGAGEQYF. The rearrangement joins TRBV6-5 to TRBJ2-7, with TRBD1 matching over 10 bases. This CDR3 comprises 14 residues. Unmatched junction bases numbered 7, after V lost 5 bases and J lost 6 bases. Germline values: CDR1 MNHEY, CDR2 SVGAGI.

The J gene is TRBJ2-5, the V gene TRBV2; perhaps D is TRBD1 or TRBD2 (5 bases each). The DNA end favors TRBJ2-7, so the J call may be wrong. From germline, CDR1 is SNHLY and CDR2 FYNNEI. The CDR3 extends over 13 amino acids. CDR3 amino acids: CASSGRPTYEQYF. The CDR3 DNA is TGTGCCAGTTCAGGGAGACCTACCTACGAGCAGTACTTC.

V is TRBV5-1 and J is TRBJ1-1; 7 nucleotides align to TRBD1. The CDR3 runs to 15 residues. CDR1 is SGHRS and CDR2 is YFSETQ in the germline V gene. J lost 2 bases, V lost 4 bases, and 8 bases had no gene match. CDR3 protein: CASSGSGTANTEAFF. The CDR3 DNA reads TGCGCCAGCAGCGGAAGCGGGACAGCTAACACTGAAGCTTTCTTT.

The DNA for the CDR3 is TGTGCCAGCAGCCCGGACCGACCCTACGAGCAGTACTTC. Translated: CASSPDRPYEQYF. V usage is TRBV11-2 and J usage is TRBJ2-7; D ambiguous. V lost 5 bases and J 2 bases, leaving 10 bases between the germline ends. Germline V gene sequence: CDR1 SGHAT, CDR2 FQNNGV. The CDR3 is made up of 13 amino acids.

This clone showed up just once. The V and J genes are TRBV2 and TRBJ2-7; 12 nucleotides agree with TRBD2. The CDR3 totals 15 residues. V dropped 6 bases and J dropped 2; count of bases not matched to a gene: 5. CDR1 and CDR2 from the germline V gene are SNHLY and FYNNEI. CDR3 bases: TGTGCCAGCAGCGGCAGACTAGCGGGAGCCTACGAGCAGTACTTC. Its translation: CASSGRLAGAYEQYF.

This chain uses TRBV27 with TRBJ2-3; no firm D call. Germline-derived CDR1 and CDR2 are MNHEY and SMNVEV (reference sequence). The CDR3 consists of 14 residues. The V and J ends lost 3 bases and 4 bases respectively, with 11 bases between them. CDR3 region: CASSFSFAADTQYF. CDR3 coding DNA: TGTGCCAGCAGTTTTTCATTTGCAGCAGATACGCAGTATTTT.

The chain couples TRBV11-3 to TRBJ1-3; 9 bases line up with TRBD1. The CDR3 runs 20 residues. The V gene end was trimmed by 5 bases and the J gene end by 0 bases; junction bases not matched to a gene: 17. Germline V gene data show CDR1 as SGHNT and CDR2 as YENEEA. DNA for the CDR3: TGTGCCAGCAGCCATCAGAGGGACAGGGAGGCCTGGGACTCTGGAAACACCATATATTTT. It yields the protein CASSHQRDREAWDSGNTIYF.

The chain joins TRBV6-1 to TRBJ2-5; 10 bases match TRBD1. Per germline, CDR1 MNHNS and CDR2 SASEGT. This CDR3 region has 15 residues. Trimming removed 3 bases from V and 1 base from J; junction bases left unmatched: 2. CDR3 region: CASSDRDRGQETQYF. In nucleotides, the CDR3 is TGTGCCAGCAGTGATCGGGACAGGGGCCAAGAGACCCAGTACTTC.

J is TRBJ1-1 and V is TRBV19; no clear D. The germline V and J ends were trimmed by 2 bases and 12 bases, with 16 bases remaining between them. This CDR3 spans 13 amino acids. Per the germline V gene, CDR1 is LNHDA and CDR2 is SQIVND (reference sequence). CDR3 sequence reads: CASSIRSSLMTFF. CDR3 sequence (DNA): TGTGCCAGTAGTATACGAAGCAGTCTGATGACTTTCTTT.

The CDR3 nucleotides are TGTGCCAGCAGTTTGGCCGGGGGACAGCCTAGCAATCAGCCCCAGCATTTT. Residues: CASSLAGGQPSNQPQHF. The rearrangement links TRBV27 to TRBJ1-5; 7 bases are a match to TRBD1. The CDR3 runs 17 residues. Looked up from germline, CDR1 is MNHEY and CDR2 is SMNVEV (reference sequence). V lost 3 bases and J lost 0; bases outside the gene matches: 8.

The chain combines TRBV19 with TRBJ2-3, with a weak D call TRBD1 (5 bases). V was cut by 5 bases and J by 6 bases, with 15 bases left in between. Per germline, CDR1 LNHDA and CDR2 SQIVND (reference sequence). The CDR3 sequence is 14 residues long. The CDR3 DNA reads TGTGCCAGTAGTCGAGATCAGGGTATGGATACGCAGTATTTT. Its protein product is CASSRDQGMDTQYF.

The chain uses TRBV15 and TRBJ1-3; 9 nucleotides line up with TRBD1. CDR1 and CDR2 (germline): LNHNV, YYDKDF (reference sequence). V trimming: 4 bases; J trimming: 3 bases; junction bases outside the gene matches: 10. CDR3 size: 17 residues. Here the CDR3 reads CATSTGQGQGRGNTIYF. CDR3 nucleotides: TGTGCCACCAGCACGGGACAGGGCCAGGGGCGTGGAAACACCATATATTTT.

This clone was counted once. The chain recombines TRBV6-5 with TRBJ1-5; D is perhaps TRBD1 (5 bases). The CDR3 has 14 amino acids. The ends were cut back, 7 bases at V and 6 bases at J, with 16 bases in the middle. In germline, CDR1 is MNHEY, CDR2 SVGAGI. As DNA, the CDR3 is TGTGCCAGCAAAAAAGAGGGGAGAGGTCAGCCCCAGCATTTT. This encodes CASKKEGRGQPQHF.